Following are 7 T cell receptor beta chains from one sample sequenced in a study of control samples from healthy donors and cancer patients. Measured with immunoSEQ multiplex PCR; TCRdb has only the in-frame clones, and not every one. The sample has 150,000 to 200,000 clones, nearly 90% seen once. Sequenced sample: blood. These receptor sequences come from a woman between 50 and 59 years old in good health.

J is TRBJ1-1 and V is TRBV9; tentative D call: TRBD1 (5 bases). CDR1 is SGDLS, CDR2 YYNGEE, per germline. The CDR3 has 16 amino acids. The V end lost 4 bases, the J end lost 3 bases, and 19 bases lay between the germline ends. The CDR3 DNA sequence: TGTGCCAGCAGCTCCCGACCTTGGGGGGGGGACACTGAAGCTTTCTTT. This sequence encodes CASSSRPWGGDTEAFF. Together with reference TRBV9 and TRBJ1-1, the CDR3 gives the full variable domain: DSGVTQTPKHLITATGQRVTLRCSPRSGDLSVYWYQQSLDQGLQFLIQYYNGEERAKGNILERFSAQQFPDLHSELNLSSLELGDSALYFCASSSRPWGGDTEAFFGQGTRLTVV.

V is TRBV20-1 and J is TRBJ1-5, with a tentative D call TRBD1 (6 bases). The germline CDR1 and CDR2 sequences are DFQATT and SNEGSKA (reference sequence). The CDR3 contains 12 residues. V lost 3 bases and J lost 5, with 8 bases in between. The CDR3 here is CSASGGHQPQHF. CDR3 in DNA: TGCAGTGCTAGTGGGGGGCATCAGCCCCAGCATTTT.

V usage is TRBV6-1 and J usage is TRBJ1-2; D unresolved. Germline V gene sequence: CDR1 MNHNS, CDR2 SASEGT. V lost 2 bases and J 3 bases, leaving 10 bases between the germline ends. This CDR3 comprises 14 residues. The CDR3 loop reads CASSESGNYYGYTF. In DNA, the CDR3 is TGTGCCAGCAGTGAATCGGGCAATTACTATGGCTACACCTTC.

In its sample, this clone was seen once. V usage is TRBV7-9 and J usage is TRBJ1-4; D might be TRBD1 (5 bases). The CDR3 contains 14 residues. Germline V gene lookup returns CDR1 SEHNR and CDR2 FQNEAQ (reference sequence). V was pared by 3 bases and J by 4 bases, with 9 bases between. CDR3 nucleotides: TGTGCCAGCAGCTTTAGACAGAATAATGAAAAACTGTTTTTT. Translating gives CASSFRQNNEKLFF. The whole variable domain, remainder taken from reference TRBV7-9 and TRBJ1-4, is DTGVSQNPRHKITKRGQNVTFRCDPISEHNRLYWYRQTLGQGPEFLTYFQNEAQLEKSRLLSDRFSAERPKGSFSTLEIQRTEQGDSAMYLCASSFRQNNEKLFFGSGTQLSVL.

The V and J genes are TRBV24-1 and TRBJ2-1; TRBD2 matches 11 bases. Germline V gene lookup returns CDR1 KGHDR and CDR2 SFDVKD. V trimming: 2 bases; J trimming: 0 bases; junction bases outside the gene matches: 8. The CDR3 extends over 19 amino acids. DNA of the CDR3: TGTGCCACCAGTGATTCGGGACTAGCGGCCACAAGCTCCTACAATGAGCAGTTCTTC. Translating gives CATSDSGLAATSSYNEQFF.

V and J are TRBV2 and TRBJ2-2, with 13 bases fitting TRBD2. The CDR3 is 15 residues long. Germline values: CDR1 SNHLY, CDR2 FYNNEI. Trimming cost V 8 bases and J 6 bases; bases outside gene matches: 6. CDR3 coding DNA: TGTGCCAGCGGAGGACTAGCGGGAGCCCCCGGGGAGCTGTTTTTT. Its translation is CASGGLAGAPGELFF.

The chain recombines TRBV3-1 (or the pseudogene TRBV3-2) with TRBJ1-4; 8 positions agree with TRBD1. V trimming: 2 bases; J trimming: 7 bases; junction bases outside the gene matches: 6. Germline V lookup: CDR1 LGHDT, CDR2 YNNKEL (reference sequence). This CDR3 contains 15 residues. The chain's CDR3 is CASSQQMTGAEKLFF. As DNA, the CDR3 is TGTGCCAGCAGCCAACAGATGACAGGGGCTGAAAAACTGTTTTTT.